This entry describes one TCR beta chain. The antigen remains undetermined. The assay was immunoSEQ multiplex PCR, and TCRdb's table has in-frame clones only and misses some. The data show around 130,000 clones, 85% to 95% seen once. This CDR3 contains 15 residues. The germline V and J ends were trimmed by 3 bases and 3 bases, with 14 bases remaining between them. Looked up from germline, CDR1 is KGHSH and CDR2 is LQKENI. The sample belongs to a study of graft-versus-host responses after intestinal transplantation. Study-wide results and limits: Detected in recipient marrow were GvH clones, some of which were first observed in ileum or blood.

The clonotype originates from a human donor who received an intestinal transplant. The sample in question was unstimulated CD4+ T cells sorted from spleen or lymph node cells, obtained before intestinal transplant. The V call is TRBV18, the J call TRBJ1-1; no definite D call. The CDR3 loop is CASSPFGEVDTEAFF. The CDR3, as DNA: TGTGCCAGCTCACCTTTTGGGGAGGTTGACACTGAAGCTTTCTTT.